Sequencing of this T cell receptor beta chain was carried out in a study of lymphopenia after photon versus proton radiotherapy. This clone was seen only once. At one end the junction does not follow the germline gene, possibly because of a read error. The method was immunoSEQ multiplex PCR; TCRdb's version includes in-frame clones alone and lacks a portion of them. The sample includes some 170,000 clones, more than 85% of them seen just once. CDR1 is LNHNV, CDR2 YYDKDF, per germline (reference sequence). The CDR3 length is 22 residues. The origin of this receptor is a man between 45 and 60 years old with gastric cancer. This rearrangement joins TRBV15 to TRBJ2-3; the D gene could be TRBD1 or TRBD2 (8 bases each). The material was peripheral blood, obtained from a patient treated with photon-based radiotherapy. This CDR3 reads CATNRETEYRGTGGPSTDTQYF. CDR3 DNA sequence: TGTGCCACCAACAGAGAGACCGAATACAGGGGGACGGGAGGGCCTAGCACAGATACGCAGTATTTT.